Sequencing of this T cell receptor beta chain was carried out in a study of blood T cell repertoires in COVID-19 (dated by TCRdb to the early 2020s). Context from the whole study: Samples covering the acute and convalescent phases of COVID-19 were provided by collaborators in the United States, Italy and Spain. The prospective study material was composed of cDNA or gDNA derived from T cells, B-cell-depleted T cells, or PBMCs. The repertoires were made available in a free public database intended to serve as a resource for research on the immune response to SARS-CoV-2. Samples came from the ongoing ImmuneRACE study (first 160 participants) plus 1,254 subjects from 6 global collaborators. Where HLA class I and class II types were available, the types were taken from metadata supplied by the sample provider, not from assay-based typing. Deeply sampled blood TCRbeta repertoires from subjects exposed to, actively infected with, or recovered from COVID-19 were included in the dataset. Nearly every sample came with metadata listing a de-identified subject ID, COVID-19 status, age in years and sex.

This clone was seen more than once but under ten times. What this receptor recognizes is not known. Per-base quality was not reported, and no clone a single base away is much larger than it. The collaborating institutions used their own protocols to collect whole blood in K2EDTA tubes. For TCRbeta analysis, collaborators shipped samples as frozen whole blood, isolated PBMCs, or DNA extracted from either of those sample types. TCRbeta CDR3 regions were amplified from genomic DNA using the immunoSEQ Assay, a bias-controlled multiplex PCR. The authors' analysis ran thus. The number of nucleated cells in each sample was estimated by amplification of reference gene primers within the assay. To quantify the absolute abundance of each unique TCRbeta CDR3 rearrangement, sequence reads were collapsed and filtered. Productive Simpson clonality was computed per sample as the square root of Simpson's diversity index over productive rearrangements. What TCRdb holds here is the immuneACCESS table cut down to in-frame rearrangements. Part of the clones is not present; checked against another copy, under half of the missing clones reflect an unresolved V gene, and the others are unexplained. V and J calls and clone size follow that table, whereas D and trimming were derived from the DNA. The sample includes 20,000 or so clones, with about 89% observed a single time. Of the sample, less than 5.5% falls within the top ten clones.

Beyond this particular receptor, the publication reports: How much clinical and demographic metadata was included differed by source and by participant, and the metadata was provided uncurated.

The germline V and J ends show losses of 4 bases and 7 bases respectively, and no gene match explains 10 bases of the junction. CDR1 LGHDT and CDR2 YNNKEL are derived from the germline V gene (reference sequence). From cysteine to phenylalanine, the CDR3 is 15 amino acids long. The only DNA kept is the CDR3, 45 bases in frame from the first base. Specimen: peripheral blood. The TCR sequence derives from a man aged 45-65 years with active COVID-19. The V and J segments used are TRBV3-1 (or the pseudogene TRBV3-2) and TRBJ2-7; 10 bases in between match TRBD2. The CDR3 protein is CASSPAILAGREQYF. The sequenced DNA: TGTGCCAGCAGCCCCGCGATACTAGCGGGGAGGGAGCAGTACTTC.